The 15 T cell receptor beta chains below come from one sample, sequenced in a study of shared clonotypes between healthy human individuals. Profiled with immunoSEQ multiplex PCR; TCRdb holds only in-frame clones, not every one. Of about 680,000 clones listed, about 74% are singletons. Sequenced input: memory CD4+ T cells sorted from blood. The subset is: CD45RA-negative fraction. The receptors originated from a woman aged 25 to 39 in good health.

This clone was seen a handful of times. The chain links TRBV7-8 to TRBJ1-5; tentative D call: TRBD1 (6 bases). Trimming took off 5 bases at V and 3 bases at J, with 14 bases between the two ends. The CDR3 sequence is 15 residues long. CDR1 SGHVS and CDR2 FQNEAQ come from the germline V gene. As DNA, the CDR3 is TGTGCCAGCAGCCTAGACAGGTCCCCCAATCAGCCCCAGCATTTT. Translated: CASSLDRSPNQPQHF.

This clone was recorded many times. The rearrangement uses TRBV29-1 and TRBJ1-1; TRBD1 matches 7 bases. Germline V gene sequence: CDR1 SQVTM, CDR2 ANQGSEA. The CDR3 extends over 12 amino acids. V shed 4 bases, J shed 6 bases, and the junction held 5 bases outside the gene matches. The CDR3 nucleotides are TGCAGCGTTGTGACAGGGTTCTCTGAAGCTTTCTTT. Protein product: CSVVTGFSEAFF.

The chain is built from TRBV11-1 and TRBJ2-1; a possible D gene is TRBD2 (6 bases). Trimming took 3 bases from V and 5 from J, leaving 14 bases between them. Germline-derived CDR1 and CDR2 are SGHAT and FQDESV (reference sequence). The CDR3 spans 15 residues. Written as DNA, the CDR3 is TGTGCCAGCAGCTTGGGACTGTCGGGAAACAATGAGCAGTTCTTC. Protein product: CASSLGLSGNNEQFF.

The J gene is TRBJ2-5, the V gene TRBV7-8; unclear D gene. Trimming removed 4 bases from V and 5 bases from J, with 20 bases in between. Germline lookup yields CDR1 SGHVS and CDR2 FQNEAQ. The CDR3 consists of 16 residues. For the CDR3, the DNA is TGTGCCAGCAGCTCGCCCCAAGTTGGTGCCGGGGAGACCCAGTACTTC. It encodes CASSSPQVGAGETQYF.

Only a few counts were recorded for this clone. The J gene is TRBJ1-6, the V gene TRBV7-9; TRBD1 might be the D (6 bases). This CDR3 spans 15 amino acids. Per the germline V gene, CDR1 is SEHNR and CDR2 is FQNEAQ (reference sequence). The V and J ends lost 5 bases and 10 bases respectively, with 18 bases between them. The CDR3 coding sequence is TGTGCCAGCAGCACTAACAGGGTCCTGCGATCACCCCTCCACTTT. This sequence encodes CASSTNRVLRSPLHF.

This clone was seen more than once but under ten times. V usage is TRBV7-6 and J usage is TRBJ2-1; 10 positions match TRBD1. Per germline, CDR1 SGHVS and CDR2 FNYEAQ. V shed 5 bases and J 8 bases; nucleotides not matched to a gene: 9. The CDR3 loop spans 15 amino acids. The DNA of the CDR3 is TGTGCCAGCAGCCTGAGGGGACAGGGGCACGATGAGCAGTTCTTC. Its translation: CASSLRGQGHDEQFF.

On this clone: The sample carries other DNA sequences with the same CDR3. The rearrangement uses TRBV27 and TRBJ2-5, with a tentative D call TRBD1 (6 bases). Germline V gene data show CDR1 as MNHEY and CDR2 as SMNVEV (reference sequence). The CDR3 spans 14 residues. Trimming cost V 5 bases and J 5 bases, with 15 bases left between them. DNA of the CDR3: TGTGCCAGCAGTAAACAGGGATTTGGGGAGACCCAGTACTTC. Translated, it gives CASSKQGFGETQYF.

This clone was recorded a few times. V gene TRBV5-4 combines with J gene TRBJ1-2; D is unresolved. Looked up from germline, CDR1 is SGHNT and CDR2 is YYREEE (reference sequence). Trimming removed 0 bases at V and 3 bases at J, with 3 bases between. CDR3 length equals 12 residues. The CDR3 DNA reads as TGTGCCAGCAGCTTGGAGTACTATGGCTACACCTTC. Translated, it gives CASSLEYYGYTF.

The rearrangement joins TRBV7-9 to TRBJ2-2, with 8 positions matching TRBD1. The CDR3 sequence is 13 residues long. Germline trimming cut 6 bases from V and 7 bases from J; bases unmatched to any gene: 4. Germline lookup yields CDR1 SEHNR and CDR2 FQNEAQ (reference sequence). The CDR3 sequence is CASRLDRDGELFF. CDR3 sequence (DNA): TGTGCCAGCAGGCTGGACAGGGACGGGGAGCTGTTTTTT.

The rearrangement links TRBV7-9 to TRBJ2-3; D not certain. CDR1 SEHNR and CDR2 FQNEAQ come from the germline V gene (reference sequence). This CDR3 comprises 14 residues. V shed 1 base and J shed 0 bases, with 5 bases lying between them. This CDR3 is CASSLGLSTDTQYF. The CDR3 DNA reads TGTGCCAGCAGCTTAGGCCTCAGCACAGATACGCAGTATTTT.

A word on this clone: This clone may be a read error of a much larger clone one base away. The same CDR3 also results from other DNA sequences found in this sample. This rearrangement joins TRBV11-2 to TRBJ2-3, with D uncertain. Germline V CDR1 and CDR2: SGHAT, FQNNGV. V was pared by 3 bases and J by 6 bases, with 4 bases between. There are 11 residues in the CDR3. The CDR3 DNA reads TGTGCCAGCAGCTTGGGTGATACGCAGTATTTT. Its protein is CASSLGDTQYF. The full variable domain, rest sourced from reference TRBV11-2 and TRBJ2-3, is EAGVAQSPRYKIIEKRQSVAFWCNPISGHATLYWYQQILGQGPKLLIQFQNNGVVDDSQLPKDRFSAERLKGVDSTLKIQPAKLEDSAVYLCASSLGDTQYFGPGTRLTVL.

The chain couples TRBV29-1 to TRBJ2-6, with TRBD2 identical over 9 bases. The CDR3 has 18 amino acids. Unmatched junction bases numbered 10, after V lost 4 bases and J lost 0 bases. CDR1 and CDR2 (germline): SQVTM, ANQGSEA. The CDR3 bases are TGCAGCGTTGGACTAGCGGACTTATCTAACTCTGGGGCCAACGTCCTGACTTTC. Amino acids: CSVGLADLSNSGANVLTF.

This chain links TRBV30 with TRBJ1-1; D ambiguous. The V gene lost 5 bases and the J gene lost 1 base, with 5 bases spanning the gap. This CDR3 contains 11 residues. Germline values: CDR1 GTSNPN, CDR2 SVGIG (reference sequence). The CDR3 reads CAWGRNTEAFF. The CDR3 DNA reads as TGTGCCTGGGGAAGGAACACTGAAGCTTTCTTT.

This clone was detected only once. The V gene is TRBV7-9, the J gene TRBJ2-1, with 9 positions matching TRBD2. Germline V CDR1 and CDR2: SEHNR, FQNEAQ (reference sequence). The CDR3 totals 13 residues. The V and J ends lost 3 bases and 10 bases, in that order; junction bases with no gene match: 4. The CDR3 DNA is TGTGCCAGCAGCTTGACTAGCGGAGAGGAGCAGTTCTTC. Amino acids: CASSLTSGEEQFF. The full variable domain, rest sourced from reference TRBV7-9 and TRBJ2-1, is DTGVSQNPRHKITKRGQNVTFRCDPISEHNRLYWYRQTLGQGPEFLTYFQNEAQLEKSRLLSDRFSAERPKGSFSTLEIQRTEQGDSAMYLCASSLTSGEEQFFGPGTRLTVL.

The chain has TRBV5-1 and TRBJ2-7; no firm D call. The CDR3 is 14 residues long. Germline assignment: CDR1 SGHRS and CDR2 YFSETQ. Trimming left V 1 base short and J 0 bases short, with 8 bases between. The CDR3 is CASSLQPDSYEQYF. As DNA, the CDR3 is TGCGCCAGCAGCTTGCAGCCGGACTCCTACGAGCAGTACTTC. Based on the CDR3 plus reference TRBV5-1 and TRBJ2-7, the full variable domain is KAGVTQTPRYLIKTRGQQVTLSCSPISGHRSVSWYQQTPGQGLQFLFEYFSETQRNKGNFPGRFSGRQFSNSRSEMNVSTLELGDSALYLCASSLQPDSYEQYFGPGTRLTVT.